This T cell receptor beta chain was recovered during a study of cytomegalovirus exposure and HLA in healthy donors. J was trimmed by 3 bases and V by 1 base; bases with no gene match: 4. This CDR3 contains 15 residues. Per the germline V gene, CDR1 is MDHEN and CDR2 is SYDVKM. The PCR had 60 Vbeta and 13 Jbeta primers. Sequencing used immunoSEQ multiplex PCR; TCRdb keeps in-frame clones, though not all of them. Among more than 150,000 clones listed, roughly 88% were seen once. The clonotype was recovered from a woman aged 18-29 years in good health and CMV-seronegative. Sequencing was done on a sample of PBMCs. The chain uses TRBV28 and TRBJ1-1, with 8 bases identical to TRBD1. The CDR3 sequence: CASSLSGGRDTEAFF. The CDR3 nucleotides read TGTGCCAGCAGTTTATCAGGGGGCAGGGACACTGAAGCTTTCTTT.